These 14 T cell receptor beta chains were sequenced from one sample in a study of Graves' ophthalmopathy and Graves' hyperthyroidism. The sequenced template was RNA, covering the TCR beta CDR3 region. Second-round multiplex PCR followed a first-round RT-PCR using HTBI primers. TCRdb re-analysed the multiplex PCR reads in MiXCR, keeping a single row per CDR3 protein. The repertoire has about 410,000 distinct CDR3 sequences, about a sixth of them found once; the top ten carry roughly 1.6%. The sequencing sample was made of peripheral blood. The receptors here all came from a woman younger than 35 with Graves' ophthalmopathy.

As regards this clonotype: A junction end diverges from the germline sequence, so it may reflect a read error. This rearrangement joins TRBV6-1 to TRBJ1-1; D remains unclear. There are 14 residues in the CDR3. Germline V gene lookup returns CDR1 MNHNS and CDR2 SASEGT. CDR3: CASCDRAANTEAFF. CDR3 DNA: TGTGCCAGCTGTGATCGGGCAGCCAACACTGAAGCTTTCTTT.

The chain carries TRBV4-2 and TRBJ1-2, with D hard to call. The CDR3 runs to 13 residues. CDR1 is LGHNA, CDR2 YNFKEQ, per germline. Trimming shortened V by 0 bases and J by 8 bases, and 10 bases separated the two germline ends. CDR3 amino acids: CASSQDSIGGYTF. CDR3 DNA sequence: TGTGCCAGCAGCCAAGATTCTATAGGGGGCTACACCTTC.

This clonotype came up many times. The chain couples TRBV6-1 to TRBJ1-1, with D perhaps matching TRBD1 (6 bases). The germline V gene has CDR1 MNHNS and CDR2 SASEGT. The germline V and J ends were trimmed by 2 bases and 4 bases, with 14 bases remaining between them. The CDR3 totals 15 residues. The CDR3 coding sequence is TGTGCCAGCAGTGAAAGCCGTTTAGGGGGCACTGAAGCTTTCTTT. Translation gives CASSESRLGGTEAFF.

This clonotype was detected ten times or more. This chain links TRBV19 with TRBJ1-5, with TRBD1 matching over 7 bases. J gave up 4 bases and V 3 bases, and 6 bases lay outside the gene matches. Germline V lookup: CDR1 LNHDA, CDR2 SQIVND (reference sequence). This CDR3 contains 15 residues. The CDR3 region has the DNA TGTGCCAGTAGTATCGGACAGGCGACTAATCAGCCCCAGCATTTT. Translated: CASSIGQATNQPQHF.

In its sample, this clonotype was seen many times. The chain joins TRBV7-8 to TRBJ1-1; no clear D. Germline-derived CDR1 and CDR2 are SGHVS and FQNEAQ. Trimming stripped 1 base from V and 0 bases from J, with 6 bases between. This CDR3 comprises 14 residues. CDR3: CASSLEELNTEAFF. DNA for the CDR3: TGTGCCAGCAGCTTAGAGGAATTGAACACTGAAGCTTTCTTT.

This clonotype was seen ten or more times. The junction departs from the called germline gene at one end, perhaps through a read error. The chain is built from TRBV6-1 and TRBJ2-1; TRBD1 or TRBD2 may be the D gene (6 bases each). Germline V gene lookup returns CDR1 MNHNS and CDR2 SASEGT. The CDR3 is 15 amino acids. CDR3 loop: CANSEEGVSYNEQFF. The DNA for the CDR3 is TGTGCCAACAGTGAGGAGGGGGTCTCCTACAATGAGCAGTTCTTC.

This clonotype has at least ten counts. This chain connects TRBV5-1 to TRBJ1-2; D possibly corresponds to TRBD1 (6 bases). The germline gives CDR1 SGHRS, CDR2 YFSETQ. V was pared by 0 bases and J by 0 bases, with 15 bases between. This CDR3 has 17 residues. The CDR3 spells CASSLDATGDTNYGYTF. In nucleotides, the CDR3 is TGCGCCAGCAGCTTGGACGCGACAGGAGATACTAACTATGGCTACACCTTC.

There are many counts of this clonotype. The chain is built from TRBV7-6 and TRBJ1-1; tentatively, D is TRBD1 (5 bases). V dropped 5 bases and J dropped 4 bases, with 11 bases sitting between them. The CDR3 spans 13 residues. The germline CDR1 and CDR2 sequences are SGHVS and FNYEAQ. Written as DNA, the CDR3 is TGTGCCAGCAGCGGAGAGAGGGGCACTGAAGCTTTCTTT. Translated, it gives CASSGERGTEAFF.

This clonotype was seen ten or more times. This chain joins TRBV29-1 and TRBJ2-7; D gene uncertain. V was clipped by 7 bases and J by 7 bases, with 11 bases between them. Germline assignment: CDR1 SQVTM and CDR2 ANQGSEA. The CDR3 is 10 amino acids. The CDR3 region is CSADPREQYF. In DNA form, the CDR3 reads TGCAGCGCCGACCCGCGGGAGCAGTACTTC.

At least ten counts were recorded for this clonotype. The conserved closing phenylalanine or tryptophan is absent in this CDR3, likely reflecting a read error. The J gene is TRBJ1-5, the V gene TRBV12-3 or TRBV12-4, with 7 bases aligning to TRBD1. The CDR3 totals 14 residues. V was clipped by 7 bases and J by 3 bases; unmatched bases: 6. The CDR3 reads CASTLTGTNQPQHL. The CDR3 bases are TGTGCCAGCACCTTGACAGGGACCAATCAGCCCCAGCATCTT.

This clonotype was seen at least ten times. The chain recombines TRBV24-1 with TRBJ1-2; the D gene is possibly TRBD1 (5 bases). This CDR3 has 16 residues. Trimming shortened V by 0 bases and J by 4 bases, and 14 bases separated the two germline ends. Germline V lookup: CDR1 KGHDR, CDR2 SFDVKD. CDR3 sequence: CATSDLGGDGIYGYTF. The CDR3 nucleotides are TGTGCCACCAGTGATTTGGGCGGGGACGGGATCTATGGCTACACCTTC.

This clonotype was observed at least ten times. The rearrangement links TRBV2 to TRBJ1-4; unclear D gene. The CDR3 runs 16 residues. The V end was cut by 1 base, the J end by 7 bases, with 16 bases between. Germline loops: CDR1 SNHLY, CDR2 FYNNEI. The CDR3, as DNA: TGTGCCAGCAGTGAAGATCCTCTAAACGGCGGTGAAAAACTGTTTTTT. Translating gives CASSEDPLNGGEKLFF.

The table lists this clonotype with many counts. The J gene is TRBJ2-7, the V gene TRBV5-1; TRBD1 might be the D (6 bases). Germline V gives CDR1 SGHRS, CDR2 YFSETQ. V was trimmed by 3 bases and J by 4 bases, leaving 20 bases between them. This CDR3 comprises 16 residues. Here the CDR3 DNA reads TGCGCCAGCAGCTCGGCCCCCAGGGGTAGGTCGTACGAGCAGTACTTC. This encodes CASSSAPRGRSYEQYF. The full variable domain, its missing parts supplied by reference TRBV5-1 and TRBJ2-7, is KAGVTQTPRYLIKTRGQQVTLSCSPISGHRSVSWYQQTPGQGLQFLFEYFSETQRNKGNFPGRFSGRQFSNSRSEMNVSTLELGDSALYLCASSSAPRGRSYEQYFGPGTRLTVT.

This chain links TRBV6-1 with TRBJ1-1; D gene unclear. Trimming left V 5 bases short and J 1 base short, with 17 bases between. The germline gives CDR1 MNHNS, CDR2 SASEGT. This CDR3 comprises 16 residues. The CDR3 spells CASSPRRGFTNTEAFF. The CDR3 nucleotides are TGTGCCAGCAGTCCAAGGCGTGGGTTCACGAACACTGAAGCTTTCTTT.